This TCR beta chain was found in a study of Graves' ophthalmopathy and Graves' hyperthyroidism. Whole-study context: Peripheral blood was gathered at first diagnosis, ahead of any treatment whatsoever. Findings and caveats of the study: In blood appeared most of the expanded thyroid clonotypes whose frequency exceeded 0.001.

As the template, RNA transcripts were used to amplify TCR beta CDR3 regions. Amplification began with first-round RT-PCR using HTBI primers, then second-round multiplex PCR was performed. Using its own MiXCR run on the multiplex PCR reads, TCRdb lists one record per CDR3 protein. The sample has roughly 480,000 distinct CDR3 sequences; approximately 14% are singletons. The CDR3 contains 16 residues. V was shortened by 3 bases and J by 6 bases, with 17 bases between the two germline ends. CDR1 is MNHEY and CDR2 is SMNVEV in the germline V gene (reference sequence). The sample holds many counts of this clonotype. No antigen is known for it.

V is TRBV27 and J is TRBJ2-2; tentatively, D is TRBD1 (8 bases). The sequence came from a woman in her twenties or thirties with Graves' ophthalmopathy. The sequenced sample was blood. The CDR3 region is CASSLLRTGRAGELFF. In nucleotides, the CDR3 is TGTGCCAGCAGTTTGTTGAGGACAGGGAGGGCCGGGGAGCTGTTTTTT.